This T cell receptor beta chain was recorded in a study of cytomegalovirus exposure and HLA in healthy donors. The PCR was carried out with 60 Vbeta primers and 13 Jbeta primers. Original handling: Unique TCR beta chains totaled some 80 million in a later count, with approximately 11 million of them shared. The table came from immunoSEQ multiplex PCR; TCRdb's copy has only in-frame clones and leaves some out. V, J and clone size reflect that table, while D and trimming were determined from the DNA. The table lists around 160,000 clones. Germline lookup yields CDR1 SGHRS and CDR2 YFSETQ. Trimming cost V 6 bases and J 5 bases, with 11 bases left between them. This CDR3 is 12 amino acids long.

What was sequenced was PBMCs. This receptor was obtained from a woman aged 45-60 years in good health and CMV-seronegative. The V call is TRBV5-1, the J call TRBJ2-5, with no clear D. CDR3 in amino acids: CASTNIMETQYF. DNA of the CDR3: TGCGCCAGCACCAACATCATGGAGACCCAGTACTTC.